This T cell receptor (beta chain) appears in the sequencing data of a study of identical twins. V was cut by 4 bases and J by 5 bases, with 11 bases left in between. The CDR3 extends over 13 amino acids. The germline V gene encodes CDR1 MDHEN and CDR2 SYDVKM. This clonotype was counted many times. Antigen unknown. TCRdb independently ran MiXCR on the 5' RACE reads; one entry per CDR3 protein. The sample carries 1.5 million to 2 million distinct CDR3 sequences, around 29% recorded once. Study observations and caveats: With monozygotic twins, out-of-frame TCR alpha sharing exceeded what models estimated. Instead of following the same donors, the conclusions were based on cross-sectional statistical analysis.

Sequencing input: cord blood. The receptor comes from a newborn girl in good health. The rearrangement joins TRBV28 to TRBJ2-5, with D perhaps TRBD1 (6 bases). The CDR3 coding sequence is TGTGCCAGCAGTTCAAGGGGGATCGAGACCCAGTACTTC. It yields the protein CASSSRGIETQYF.